The clone carrying this T cell receptor beta chain appeared a single time. V gave up 6 bases and J gave up 0 bases, with 18 bases separating them. The CDR3 totals 16 residues. CDR1 is DFQATT, CDR2 SNEGSKA, per germline (reference sequence). Roughly 0.5 to 1 ug RNA was reverse transcribed with random hexamers. By means of immunoSEQ multiplex PCR, TCR beta CDR3 spanning 54 Vbeta and 13 Jbeta underwent amplification. TCRdb itself ran the immunoSEQ multiplex PCR reads through MiXCR, one entry per CDR3 protein. Among a few hundred thousand distinct CDR3 sequences listed, about 94% were seen once. The recently defined diagnostic criteria for definite or probable disease were met by the Susac syndrome patients. TEMRA cells were enriched by FACS, while CD8+ and CD4+ T cells were obtained through a negative isolation that was performed magnetically. This record comes from a study of CD8 T cells in Susac syndrome. Study-level background: Within the group of sequenced Susac syndrome patients, about 6 had active disease and 8 or 9 were in remission.

The gene calls are TRBV20-1 and TRBJ1-5; D remains ambiguous. This receptor was taken from a human donor with Susac syndrome. The sequenced sample consisted of CD4+ T cells from PBMCs. Here the CDR3 reads CSAFSVTSYSNQPQHF. CDR3 sequence (DNA): TGCAGTGCCTTTTCGGTGACTTCCTATAGCAATCAGCCCCAGCATTTT.